Below, one T cell receptor beta chain is given with its context. The sample originates from a study of technical replicates of blood from a few donors. TCRdb's copy holds only in-frame clones and misses some; the assay was immunoSEQ multiplex PCR. This sample carries about 66,000 clones, approximately 91% of them seen once, and the ten largest clones take over 4%. Sequenced material: PBMCs. The sequence came from a human donor in good health. Some clones in this sample may be carry-over from other donors' samples.

The CDR3 nucleotides read TGCGCCAGCAGCCAAGAAGGGACTAGTAGTGATCTGTACGAGTACAATGAGCAGTTCTTC. It translates to CASSQEGTSSDLYEYNEQFF. The chain has TRBV4-3 and TRBJ2-1; 8 bases map to TRBD2. Germline V gene data show CDR1 as LGHNA and CDR2 as YSLEER. The CDR3 covers 20 residues. Trimming at V came to 0 bases and at J to 4 bases, leaving 17 bases not matched to a gene.